This T cell receptor (beta chain) was captured by sequencing in a study of identical twins. This clonotype was seen only a few times. Trimming stripped 0 bases from V and 6 bases from J, with 3 bases between. The CDR3 runs to 12 residues. CDR1 is LNHNV and CDR2 is YYDKDF in the germline V gene (reference sequence). TCRdb re-called the 5' RACE reads through MiXCR, storing one row per CDR3 protein. The sample holds some 1,600,000 distinct CDR3 sequences, about 31% seen once. This clonotype originated in a newborn girl in good health. Sequenced: cord blood. V usage is TRBV15 and J usage is TRBJ1-5; D call uncertain. CDR3 in amino acids: CATSRDVQPQHF. The CDR3 DNA is TGTGCCACCAGCAGAGATGTTCAGCCCCAGCATTTT.